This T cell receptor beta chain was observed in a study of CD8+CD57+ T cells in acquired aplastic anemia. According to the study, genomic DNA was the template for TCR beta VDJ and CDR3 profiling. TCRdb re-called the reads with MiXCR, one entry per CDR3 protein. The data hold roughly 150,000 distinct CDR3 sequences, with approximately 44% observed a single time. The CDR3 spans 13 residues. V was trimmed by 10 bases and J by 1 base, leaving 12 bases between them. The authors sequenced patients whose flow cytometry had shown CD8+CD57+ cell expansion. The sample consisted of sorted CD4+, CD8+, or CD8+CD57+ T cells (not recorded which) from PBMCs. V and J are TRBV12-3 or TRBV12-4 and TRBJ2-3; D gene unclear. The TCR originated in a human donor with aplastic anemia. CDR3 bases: TGTGCCACCGAGATCCACGGCACAGATACGCAGTATTTT. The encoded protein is CATEIHGTDTQYF.